Following are 15 T cell receptor beta chains from one sample sequenced in a study of long-term antiretroviral therapy in people with HIV. Runs used v3.0 of the immunoSEQ assay and were done at survey level. Clones were sequenced by immunoSEQ multiplex PCR, and TCRdb holds only the in-frame ones, with some missing. The sample holds fewer than 55,000 clones, roughly 96% seen once. Sequenced material: unsorted PBMCs, taken 3.7 years after starting antiretroviral therapy. The receptors here all came from a woman aged 45-59 years with HIV.

The chain uses TRBV6-1 and TRBJ1-2; perhaps TRBD1 as D (6 bases). Per the germline V gene, CDR1 is MNHNS and CDR2 is SASEGT. CDR3 size: 16 residues. V dropped 2 bases and J dropped 6 bases, with 19 bases sitting between them. The CDR3 here is CASSERGGATPDGYTF. CDR3 coding DNA: TGTGCCAGCAGTGAAAGGGGGGGGGCGACCCCCGATGGCTACACCTTC.

The chain employs TRBV18 and TRBJ2-2; no definite D call. CDR1 KGHSH and CDR2 LQKENI come from the germline V gene. V dropped 1 base and J dropped 7 bases, with 4 bases sitting between them. The CDR3 covers 12 residues. In nucleotides, the CDR3 is TGTGCCAGCTCACCACAAAGCGGGGAGCTGTTTTTT. This gives the protein CASSPQSGELFF.

J is TRBJ1-2 and V is TRBV27; 9 bases align to TRBD1. Germline V gives CDR1 MNHEY, CDR2 SMNVEV (reference sequence). CDR3 length equals 13 residues. V was clipped by 5 bases and J by 14 bases; unmatched bases: 12. DNA for the CDR3: TGTGCCAGCAGTCTCGACAGGGGGAAGGGGAGAACCTTC. Its translation is CASSLDRGKGRTF.

This clone was picked up one time. This chain uses TRBV29-1 with TRBJ1-2, with D maybe TRBD1 (5 bases). V gave up 1 base and J gave up 5 bases, with 14 bases separating them. This CDR3 contains 14 residues. Germline CDR1 SQVTM, CDR2 ANQGSEA. The CDR3 spells CSVEAGIGGYGYTF. Here the CDR3 DNA reads TGCAGCGTTGAAGCAGGGATAGGAGGTTATGGCTACACCTTC. The variable domain in full, completed from reference TRBV29-1 and TRBJ1-2, reads SAVISQKPSRDICQRGTSLTIQCQVDSQVTMMFWYRQQPGQSLTLIATANQGSEATYESGFVIDKFPISRPNLTFSTLTVSNMSPEDSSIYLCSVEAGIGGYGYTFGSGTRLTVV.

The chain links TRBV6-5 to TRBJ1-3; possibly TRBD1 for D (6 bases). Trimming shortened V by 6 bases and J by 1 base, and 13 bases separated the two germline ends. CDR3 length equals 15 residues. Per germline, CDR1 MNHEY and CDR2 SVGAGI. DNA for the CDR3: TGTGCCAGCAGGTCCAGGGGAATTTCTGGAAACACCATATATTTT. Translation gives CASRSRGISGNTIYF.

V gene TRBV30 combines with J gene TRBJ1-1; D possibly corresponds to TRBD1 (6 bases). Trimming removed 2 bases from V and 1 base from J, with 8 bases in between. CDR3 length: 13 amino acids. Germline-derived CDR1 and CDR2 are GTSNPN and SVGIG (reference sequence). The CDR3: CAWSLGQNTEAFF. The CDR3 nucleotides are TGTGCCTGGAGTCTGGGACAGAACACTGAAGCTTTCTTT.

This clone was found once. The chain joins TRBV18 to TRBJ2-7, with no clear D. CDR3 length: 14 residues. Germline assignment: CDR1 KGHSH and CDR2 LQKENI. Between the trimmed V and J ends, which lost 2 bases and 7 bases, there was a span of 15 bases. For the CDR3, the DNA is TGTGCCAGCTCACCAATGGGGTTTCGGAATGAGCAGTACTTC. Its protein product is CASSPMGFRNEQYF. Full variable domain (outside the CDR3, taken from reference TRBV18 and TRBJ2-7): NAGVMQNPRHLVRRRGQEARLRCSPMKGHSHVYWYRQLPEEGLKFMVYLQKENIIDESGMPKERFSAEFPKEGPSILRIQQVVRGDSAAYFCASSPMGFRNEQYFGPGTRLTVT.

V and J are TRBV2 and TRBJ2-1, with D unresolved. The CDR3 is 13 residues long. The germline CDR1 and CDR2 sequences are SNHLY and FYNNEI. V was trimmed by 8 bases and J by 1 base, leaving 9 bases between them. This chain's CDR3 is CASARESYNEQFF. In DNA form, the CDR3 reads TGTGCCAGCGCACGAGAGTCCTACAATGAGCAGTTCTTC.

This chain connects TRBV11-2 to TRBJ1-5; tentative D call: TRBD1 (6 bases). Germline V gene data show CDR1 as SGHAT and CDR2 as FQNNGV. Trimming removed 5 bases at V and 7 bases at J, with 12 bases between. CDR3 size: 13 residues. The CDR3 nucleotides read TGTGCCAGCAGCCGAACCAGGGGCCAGCCCCAGCATTTT. Its translation: CASSRTRGQPQHF.

DNA for the CDR3: TGCGCCAGCAGGGAAGGGAGAAGTCAGCCCCAGCATTTT. Encoded protein: CASREGRSQPQHF. The chain links TRBV10-2 to TRBJ1-5, with no clear D. Germline lookup yields CDR1 WSHSY and CDR2 SAAADI. CDR3 length: 13 residues. Trimming took 6 bases from V and 6 from J, leaving 12 bases between them.

The chain uses TRBV19 and TRBJ1-5, with a weak D call TRBD1 (6 bases). Trimming removed 4 bases at V and 2 bases at J, with 6 bases between. CDR3 length equals 13 residues. Germline CDR1 is LNHDA and CDR2 is SQIVND (reference sequence). CDR3 loop: CASSNRGNQPQHF. The CDR3 DNA is TGTGCCAGTAGTAACAGGGGCAATCAGCCCCAGCATTTT.

The V gene is TRBV11-1, the J gene TRBJ2-2; 11 positions agree with TRBD1. The CDR3 runs 15 residues. The germline V gene has CDR1 SGHAT and CDR2 FQDESV (reference sequence). V lost 7 bases, J lost 6 bases, and 7 bases stayed unmatched. This CDR3 is CASNRDRGEAGELFF. CDR3 DNA: TGTGCCAGCAACCGGGACAGGGGGGAGGCCGGGGAGCTGTTTTTT.

V gene TRBV15 combines with J gene TRBJ1-2, with D perhaps TRBD1 (6 bases). The germline V gene has CDR1 LNHNV and CDR2 YYDKDF (reference sequence). V dropped 0 bases and J dropped 6 bases, with 14 bases sitting between them. There are 15 residues in the CDR3. The CDR3 DNA reads as TGTGCCACCAGCAGAGAAACAGGGATGGGAAATGGCTACACCTTC. Its protein is CATSRETGMGNGYTF.

A single count supports this clone. The gene calls are TRBV19 and TRBJ1-1; D remains unclear. This CDR3 is built from 14 residues. The germline V gene has CDR1 LNHDA and CDR2 SQIVND (reference sequence). Between the trimmed V and J ends, which lost 4 bases and 2 bases, there was a span of 11 bases. The DNA of the CDR3 is TGTGCCAGTAGTACCCTTGGACGTAACACTGAAGCTTTCTTT. Translated: CASSTLGRNTEAFF.

The chain is built from TRBV5-1 and TRBJ2-3; D gene ambiguous. The CDR3 has 15 amino acids. The V end was cut by 4 bases, the J end by 0 bases, with 12 bases between. Germline-derived CDR1 and CDR2 are SGHRS and YFSETQ. The CDR3 DNA reads as TGCGCCAGCAGCCAGAGTGGGCTAAGCACAGATACGCAGTATTTT. Its translation is CASSQSGLSTDTQYF.